This T cell receptor beta chain is from a study of response to subunit inactivated influenza vaccine. Study-level results: The authors suggested that few new T cells are recruited per seasonal influenza vaccination.

The CDR3 runs to 16 residues. Germline CDR1 reads MNHEY; CDR2 reads SMNVEV (reference sequence). The V and J ends lost 5 bases and 4 bases, in that order; junction bases with no gene match: 12. This clonotype was recorded a few times. Its antigen is unidentified. Each CDR3 protein gets one entry after TCRdb re-called the RT-PCR reads with MiXCR. The sample shows just over 300,000 distinct CDR3 sequences, 22% of them seen only once. The rearrangement links TRBV27 to TRBJ1-1, with 8 nucleotides matching TRBD1. The specimen was PBMCs from blood, collected less than 22 months after vaccination. The receptor was derived from a man between 50 and 69 years old who received an inactivated influenza vaccine. CDR3 nucleotides: TGTGCCAGCAGTCGTCGGTTTCAGGGGGCGAGCACTGAAGCTTTCTTT. Protein sequence: CASSRRFQGASTEAFF.